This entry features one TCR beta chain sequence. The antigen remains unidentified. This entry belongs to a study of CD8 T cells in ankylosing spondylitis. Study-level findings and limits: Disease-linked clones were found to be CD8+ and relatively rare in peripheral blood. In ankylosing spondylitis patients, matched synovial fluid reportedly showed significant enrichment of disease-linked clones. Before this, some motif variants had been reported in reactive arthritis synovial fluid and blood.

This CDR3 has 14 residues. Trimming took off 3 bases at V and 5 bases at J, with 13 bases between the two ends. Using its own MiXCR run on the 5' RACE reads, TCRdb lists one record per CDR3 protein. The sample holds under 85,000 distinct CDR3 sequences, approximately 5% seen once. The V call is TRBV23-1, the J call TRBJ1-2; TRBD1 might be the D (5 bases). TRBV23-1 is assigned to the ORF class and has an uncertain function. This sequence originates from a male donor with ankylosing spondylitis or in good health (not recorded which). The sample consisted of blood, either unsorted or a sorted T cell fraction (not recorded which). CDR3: CASSHLGADYGYTF. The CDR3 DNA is TGCGCCAGCAGTCATCTCGGGGCGGATTATGGCTACACCTTC.